This T cell receptor (beta chain) is from a study of T-cell reconstitution after alpha-beta-depleted transplantation in children. The TCRbeta library was prepared with unique molecular identifiers. TCRdb re-called the PCR reads through MiXCR, storing one row per CDR3 protein. The table shows 200,000 to 250,000 distinct CDR3 sequences, with more than 10% occurring only once. The CDR3 has 14 amino acids. Germline CDR1 is PRHDT and CDR2 is FYEKMQ (reference sequence). As regards this clonotype: Its ends do not fully match the called genes, so a read error is possible.

The origin of this receptor is a human donor who donated a stem cell graft to a child with acute lymphoblastic leukemia. V is TRBV13 and J is TRBJ1-2; 9 nucleotides match TRBD1. The sample here was PBMCs from the stem cell graft donor, taken from the stem cell graft. DNA for the CDR3: TGTGCCAGCAGCCTAGGGGACAGGGTCTATGGCTACACCTTC. Its translation: CASSLGDRVYGYTF.